A selection of T cell receptor beta chains follows, all from one sample in a study of shared clonotypes between healthy human individuals. Repertoires were generated with immunoSEQ multiplex PCR, while TCRdb's copy carries only in-frame clones and drops some. Of around 2.1 million clones in the sample, about 92% are singletons; the top ten hold roughly 1.8%. Sequencing was carried out using naive CD8+ T cells from PBMCs. These receptors came from a man between 18 and 35 years old in good health. Some clones in this sample may be carry-over from other donors' samples. CDR3s include the opening cysteine and the closing phenylalanine or tryptophan. D genes are given only for firm matches. Size is omitted from some rows. Given values are once, few, many or a class for expanded clones.

abundance | j_gene | d_gene | v_gene | CDR3aa | CDR3nt
- | TRBJ2-5 | - | TRBV6-5 | CATSRGPDEETQYF | TGTGCCACCTCGCGGGGACCCGATGAAGAGACCCAGTACTTC
- | TRBJ2-7 | TRBD1 | TRBV10-3 | CAISETGTGPYLSYEQYF | TGTGCCATCAGCGAAACCGGGACAGGGCCTTATCTCTCCTACGAGCAGTACTTC
- | TRBJ2-2 | TRBD2 | TRBV9 | CASSVPRAGGLTGELFF | TGTGCCAGCAGCGTACCCCGAGCGGGAGGGCTCACCGGGGAGCTGTTTTTT
- | TRBJ2-3 | - | TRBV27 | CASTRGRGGDTQYF | TGTGCCAGCACCCGGGGGCGAGGGGGAGATACGCAGTATTTT
once | TRBJ2-3 | - | TRBV5-1 | CASSVGTGRTDTQYF | TGCGCCAGCAGTGTGGGTACAGGGCGCACAGATACGCAGTATTTT
- | TRBJ2-1 | TRBD1 | TRBV15 | CATSSGPGQVYNEQFF | TGTGCCACCAGCAGCGGACCGGGACAGGTTTACAATGAGCAGTTCTTC
- | TRBJ2-7 | - | TRBV5-4 | CASSFTKGLGTYEQYF | TGTGCCAGCAGCTTTACAAAGGGTCTTGGGACCTACGAGCAGTACTTC
- | TRBJ2-7 | - | TRBV9 | CASSAGAVSYEQYF | TGTGCCAGCAGCGCGGGAGCGGTCTCCTACGAGCAGTACTTC
- | TRBJ2-7 | TRBD2 | TRBV28 | CASSARREGYEQYF | TGTGCCAGCAGTGCCCGGCGGGAGGGGTACGAGCAGTACTTC
- | TRBJ2-7 | - | TRBV19 | CASTDSSEQYF | TGTGCCAGTACTGACAGCAGCGAGCAGTACTTC
- | TRBJ2-1 | TRBD2 | TRBV7-9 | CASSSGLAGKYNEQFF | TGTGCCAGCAGCTCGGGACTAGCGGGGAAATACAATGAGCAGTTCTTC
- | TRBJ2-2 | - | TRBV10-3 | CAISEPTGAGAANTGELFF | TGTGCCATCAGTGAGCCCACGGGGGCGGGAGCCGCGAACACCGGGGAGCTGTTTTTT
once | TRBJ1-2 | - | TRBV9 | CASRNEGGYTF | TGTGCCAGCAGAAACGAAGGGGGCTACACCTTC
- | TRBJ1-4 | - | TRBV7-9 | CASSPFGEKLFF | TGTGCCAGCAGCCCTTTCGGAGAAAAACTGTTTTTT
- | TRBJ2-1 | - | TRBV9 | CASSVEPAITPNEQFF | TGTGCCAGCAGCGTCGAACCGGCCATCACCCCTAATGAGCAGTTCTTC
- | TRBJ2-2 | - | TRBV4-2 | CASSLLEGGPGELFF | TGTGCCAGCAGCCTATTAGAAGGGGGTCCCGGGGAGCTGTTTTTT
- | TRBJ2-7 | TRBD2 | TRBV23-1 | CASSQPGGPAGAYEQYF | TGCGCCAGCAGTCAACCTGGGGGGCCAGCGGGAGCCTACGAGCAGTACTTC
- | TRBJ2-5 | - | TRBV9 | CASSDQETQYF | TGTGCCAGCAGCGATCAAGAGACCCAGTACTTC
- | TRBJ2-2 | - | TRBV14 | CASTDGALNTGELFF | TGTGCCAGCACCGACGGGGCATTGAACACCGGGGAGCTGTTTTTT
- | TRBJ2-2 | - | TRBV6-1 | CASSEVETMNTGELFF | TGTGCCAGCAGTGAAGTCGAGACAATGAACACCGGGGAGCTGTTTTTT
- | TRBJ2-1 | - | TRBV4-2 | CASSPVAPRVANEQFF | TGTGCCAGCAGCCCTGTGGCGCCTAGGGTCGCGAATGAGCAGTTCTTC
once | TRBJ2-7 | TRBD2 | TRBV27 | CASSMGLAGTEQYF | TGTGCCAGCAGTATGGGACTAGCGGGAACAGAGCAGTACTTC
- | TRBJ2-3 | - | TRBV27 | CASSVSPEISDTQYF | TGTGCCAGCAGTGTCTCCCCCGAGATTTCAGATACGCAGTATTTT
- | TRBJ2-7 | TRBD2 | TRBV9 | CASSQGLAEAYEQYF | TGTGCCAGCAGCCAGGGACTAGCGGAAGCCTACGAGCAGTACTTC
- | TRBJ2-7 | - | TRBV28 | CASSGTGYEQYF | TGTGCCAGCAGCGGCACCGGCTACGAGCAGTACTTC
- | TRBJ2-5 | - | TRBV4-1 | CASSLPGLGPETQYF | TGCGCCAGCAGCCTGCCGGGACTGGGGCCAGAGACCCAGTACTTC
- | TRBJ2-5 | TRBD2 | TRBV11-2 | CASSLGSSGRTKETQYF | TGTGCCAGCAGCTTAGGGTCTAGCGGGAGGACAAAAGAGACCCAGTACTTC
- | TRBJ2-1 | - | TRBV5-1 | CASSLKSGWILFNEQFF | TGCGCCAGCAGCTTGAAGAGCGGGTGGATCCTTTTCAATGAGCAGTTCTTC
- | TRBJ1-1 | - | TRBV9 | CASSDGEHGNTEAFF | TGTGCCAGCAGCGACGGGGAGCATGGGAACACTGAAGCTTTCTTT
once | TRBJ1-2 | - | TRBV29-1 | CSVEGRSNYGYTF | TGCAGCGTTGAGGGCCGATCTAACTATGGCTACACCTTC
- | TRBJ2-1 | TRBD2 | TRBV4-1 | CASSQVGLGGKQFF | TGCGCCAGCAGCCAAGTGGGACTGGGGGGGAAGCAGTTCTTC
- | TRBJ1-2 | TRBD1 | TRBV27 | CASSLDREGLDGYTF | TGTGCCAGCAGTCTCGACAGGGAGGGATTGGATGGCTACACCTTC
- | TRBJ2-7 | TRBD1 | TRBV4-1 | CASSPGQGGSYEQYF | TGCGCCAGCAGCCCCGGACAGGGAGGCTCCTACGAGCAGTACTTC
- | TRBJ2-3 | - | TRBV15 | CATSREDQGLSTDTQYF | TGTGCCACCAGCAGAGAGGACCAGGGGCTCAGCACAGATACGCAGTATTTT
- | TRBJ2-7 | - | TRBV28 | CASSVDGTYEQYF | TGTGCCAGCAGTGTGGACGGAACCTACGAGCAGTACTTC
- | TRBJ2-3 | TRBD2 | TRBV6-1 | CASSDLAGVNTDTQYF | TGTGCCAGCAGTGATCTAGCGGGAGTGAACACAGATACGCAGTATTTT
- | TRBJ1-2 | - | TRBV7-2 | CASSLDSENYGYTF | TGTGCCAGCAGCTTAGACAGCGAGAACTATGGCTACACCTTC
- | TRBJ2-2 | TRBD2 | TRBV7-3 | CASSLTGTSGSLNTGELFF | TGTGCCAGCAGCTTAACCGGGACTAGCGGGAGCTTAAACACCGGGGAGCTGTTTTTT
- | TRBJ2-2 | - | TRBV28 | CASSLVASNTGELFF | TGTGCCAGCAGCCTCGTAGCCTCGAACACCGGGGAGCTGTTTTTT
- | TRBJ2-7 | TRBD2 | TRBV4-1 | CASSPLFGVAGPSYEQYF | TGCGCCAGCAGCCCTCTATTCGGGGTAGCGGGTCCCTCCTACGAGCAGTACTTC
- | TRBJ1-5 | - | TRBV4-1 | CASSQEGHNQPQHF | TGCGCCAGCAGCCAAGAGGGCCACAATCAGCCCCAGCATTTT
- | TRBJ2-7 | TRBD1 | TRBV29-1 | CSVEDRDRGYEQYF | TGCAGCGTTGAAGACCGCGACAGGGGCTACGAGCAGTACTTC
- | TRBJ2-7 | TRBD1 | TRBV5-1 | CASSETGGAAEQYF | TGCGCCAGCAGCGAGACAGGGGGCGCGGCCGAGCAGTACTTC
- | TRBJ2-1 | TRBD2 | TRBV7-3 | CASRSGTSAKNEQFF | TGTGCCAGCAGATCCGGGACTAGCGCAAAGAATGAGCAGTTCTTC
once | TRBJ2-1 | - | TRBV5-6 | CASSFTEEQFF | TGTGCCAGCAGCTTCACGGAAGAGCAGTTCTTC
- | TRBJ2-7 | - | TRBV5-1 | CASSAEGGRVPYEQYF | TGCGCCAGCAGCGCCGAGGGGGGGAGGGTCCCCTACGAGCAGTACTTC
- | TRBJ2-5 | TRBD1 | TRBV5-1 | CASSLGGGAETQYF | TGCGCCAGCAGCTTGGGAGGGGGCGCAGAGACCCAGTACTTC
once | TRBJ2-5 | - | TRBV15 | CATSTEIEGLETQYF | TGTGCCACCAGCACAGAGATAGAAGGGTTGGAGACCCAGTACTTC
- | TRBJ1-2 | - | TRBV7-9 | CASSFGSPMGRNYGYTF | TGTGCCAGCAGCTTCGGCTCACCCATGGGGCGTAACTATGGCTACACCTTC
once | TRBJ2-3 | TRBD2 | TRBV30 | CAWSDLAGVADTQYF | TGTGCCTGGAGTGATTTAGCGGGAGTTGCAGATACGCAGTATTTT
- | TRBJ1-1 | TRBD1 | TRBV2 | CASRATGAPEGAFF | TGTGCCAGCAGAGCGACAGGGGCCCCTGAAGGGGCTTTCTTT
- | TRBJ2-2 | - | TRBV9 | CASSVAWATDTGELFF | TGTGCCAGCAGCGTAGCTTGGGCTACCGACACCGGGGAGCTGTTTTTT
- | TRBJ2-2 | - | TRBV5-4 | CASSQAGSNTGELFF | TGTGCCAGCAGCCAGGCGGGAAGTAACACCGGGGAGCTGTTTTTT
once | TRBJ1-2 | - | TRBV28 | CASSLLLGAGGYTF | TGTGCCAGCAGTTTATTGTTAGGGGCGGGTGGCTACACCTTC
few | TRBJ2-1 | - | TRBV4-2 | CASSQGQYNEQFF | TGTGCCAGCAGCCAAGGCCAGTACAATGAGCAGTTCTTC
- | TRBJ1-1 | - | TRBV7-8 | CASSALNNGQTNTEAFF | TGTGCCAGCAGCGCGTTGAACAACGGACAGACGAACACTGAAGCTTTCTTT
- | TRBJ1-1 | TRBD1 | TRBV6-1 | CASSPDRGVFVWAFF | TGTGCCAGCAGCCCGGACAGGGGGGTCTTCGTTTGGGCTTTCTTT
- | TRBJ2-2 | TRBD2 | TRBV5-4 | CASSWTSGSTNGELFF | TGTGCCAGCAGCTGGACTAGCGGGAGCACGAACGGGGAGCTGTTTTTT
- | TRBJ2-2 | - | TRBV9 | CASSVGSAVLTGELFF | TGTGCCAGCAGCGTAGGGTCAGCAGTGCTGACCGGGGAGCTGTTTTTT